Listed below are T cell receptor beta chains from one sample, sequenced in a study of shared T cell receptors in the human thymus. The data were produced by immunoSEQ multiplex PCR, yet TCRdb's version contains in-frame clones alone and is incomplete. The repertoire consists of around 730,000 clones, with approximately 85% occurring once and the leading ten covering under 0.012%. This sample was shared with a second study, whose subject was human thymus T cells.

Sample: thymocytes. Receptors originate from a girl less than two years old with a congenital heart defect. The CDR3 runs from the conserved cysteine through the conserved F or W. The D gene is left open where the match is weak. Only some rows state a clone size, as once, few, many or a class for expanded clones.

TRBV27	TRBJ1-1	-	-	CASSLRGRNTEAFF	TGTGCCAGCAGTTTGCGGGGCAGGAACACTGAAGCTTTCTTT
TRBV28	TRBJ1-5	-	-	CASSLPRTVGKFSNQPQHF	TGTGCCAGCAGTTTACCCCGGACAGTTGGGAAGTTCAGCAATCAGCCCCAGCATTTT
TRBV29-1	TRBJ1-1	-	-	CSVVLHFSPILRALLNTEAFF	TGCAGCGTTGTCCTTCATTTTAGCCCCATCCTCAGGGCCCTGCTGAACACTGAAGCTTTCTTT
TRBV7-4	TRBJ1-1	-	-	CASSLAQAYTEAFF	TGTGCCAGCAGCTTAGCGCAGGCTTACACTGAAGCTTTCTTT
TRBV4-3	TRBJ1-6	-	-	CASSQVTGKSPLHF	TGCGCCAGCAGCCAAGTCACAGGGAAATCACCCCTCCACTTT
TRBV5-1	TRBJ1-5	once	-	CASSLGPENDQPQHF	TGCGCCAGCAGCTTGGGGCCGGAGAATGATCAGCCCCAGCATTTT
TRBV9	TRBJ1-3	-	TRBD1	CASSATGALGNTIYF	TGTGCCAGCAGCGCTACAGGGGCCCTTGGAAACACCATATATTTT
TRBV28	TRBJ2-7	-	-	CASSSNEQYF	TGTGCCAGCAGTTCCAACGAGCAGTACTTC
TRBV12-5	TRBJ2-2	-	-	CASGLLQGWVIPNNTGELFF	TGTGCTAGTGGTTTGCTACAGGGATGGGTGATCCCCAACAACACCGGGGAGCTGTTTTTT
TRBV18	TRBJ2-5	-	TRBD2	CASSPRQRGGQETQYF	TGTGCCAGCTCACCGAGACAGCGGGGGGGGCAAGAGACCCAGTACTTC
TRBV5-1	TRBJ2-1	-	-	CASSLRSDSDNEQFF	TGCGCCAGCAGCTTGAGGTCTGACAGTGACAATGAGCAGTTCTTC
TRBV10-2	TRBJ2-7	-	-	CATQGGFSPYYEQYF	TGCGCCACCCAGGGAGGTTTCAGCCCCTACTACGAGCAGTACTTC
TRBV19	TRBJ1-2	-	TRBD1	CASSIRLGQVYGYTF	TGTGCCAGTAGTATTCGATTGGGACAGGTCTATGGCTACACCTTC
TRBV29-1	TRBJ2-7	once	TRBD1	CSVEKNGQGNEQYF	TGCAGCGTTGAAAAAAATGGACAGGGGAACGAGCAGTACTTC
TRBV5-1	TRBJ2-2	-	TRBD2	CASSLGPGLAGSGELFF	TGCGCCAGCAGCTTGGGCCCGGGACTAGCGGGGTCCGGGGAGCTGTTTTTT
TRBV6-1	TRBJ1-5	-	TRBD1	CASRTGNQPQHF	TGTGCCAGCAGGACAGGGAATCAGCCCCAGCATTTT
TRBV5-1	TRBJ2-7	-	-	CASSLSRGTIKDEQYF	TGCGCCAGCAGCTTGTCAAGGGGGACTATTAAGGACGAGCAGTACTTC
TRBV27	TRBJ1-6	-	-	CASSSRARGGSPLHF	TGTGCCAGCAGCTCCAGGGCCCGAGGCGGTTCACCCCTCCACTTT
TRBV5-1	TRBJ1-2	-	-	CASSGPYGYTF	TGCGCCAGCAGTGGCCCCTATGGCTACACCTTC
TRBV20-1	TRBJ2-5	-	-	CSARAVETQYF	TGCAGTGCTAGGGCAGTTGAGACCCAGTACTTC
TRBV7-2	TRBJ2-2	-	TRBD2	CASIVSGGANTGELFF	TGTGCCAGCATCGTTAGCGGGGGAGCGAACACCGGGGAGCTGTTTTTT
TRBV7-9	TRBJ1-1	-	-	CASSLVSLSRRRQAFF	TGTGCCAGCAGCTTAGTCTCACTCAGCAGAAGGAGGCAAGCTTTCTTT
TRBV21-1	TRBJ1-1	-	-	CASSDREDTEAFF	TGTGCCAGTTCGGACAGGGAAGACACTGAAGCTTTCTTT
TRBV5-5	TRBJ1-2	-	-	CASSYTDRYYGYTF	TGTGCCAGCAGCTACACGGACAGATACTATGGCTACACCTTC
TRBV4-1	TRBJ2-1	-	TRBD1	CASSQVPKRQGVEQFF	TGCGCCAGCAGCCAAGTTCCGAAACGACAGGGTGTAGAGCAGTTCTTC
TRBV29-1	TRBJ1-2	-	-	CSVVGTASNYGYTF	TGCAGCGTTGTAGGGACTGCTTCTAACTATGGCTACACCTTC